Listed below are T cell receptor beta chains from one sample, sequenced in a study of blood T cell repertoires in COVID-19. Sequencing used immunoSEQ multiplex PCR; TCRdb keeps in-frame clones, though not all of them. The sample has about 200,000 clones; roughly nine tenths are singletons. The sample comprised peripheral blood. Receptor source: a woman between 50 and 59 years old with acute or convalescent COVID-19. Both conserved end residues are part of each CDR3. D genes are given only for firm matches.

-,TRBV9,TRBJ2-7,TGTGCCAGCAGCTTTAGGGAAGGGGGTAGGGAGGAGCAGTACTTC,CASSFREGGREEQYF
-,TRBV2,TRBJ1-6,TGTGCCGTAAAATCACCCCTCCACTTT,CAVKSPLHF
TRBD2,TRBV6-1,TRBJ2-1,TGTGCCAGCAGTGTCGGTCTAGCGGGAGTAGTAACCTACAATGAGCAGTTCTTC,CASSVGLAGVVTYNEQFF
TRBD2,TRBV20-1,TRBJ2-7,TGCAGTGCTACTGAACAGCTAGCGGGAGCGTACGAGCAGTACTTC,CSATEQLAGAYEQYF
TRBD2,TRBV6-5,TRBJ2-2,TGTGCCAGCAGTTATGACGGGAGGTGGGGGGAGCTGTTTTTT,CASSYDGRWGELFF
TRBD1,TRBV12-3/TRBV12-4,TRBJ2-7,TGTGCCAGCAGTTTAACAGGGGTCCACGAGCAGTACTTC,CASSLTGVHEQYF
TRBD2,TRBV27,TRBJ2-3,TGTGCCAGCAGTCACAAGCGGGAGGAGTTTTCAGATACGCAGTATTTT,CASSHKREEFSDTQYF
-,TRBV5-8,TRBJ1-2,TGTGCCAGCAGCTTGGTTCCGAACTATGGCTACACCTTC,CASSLVPNYGYTF
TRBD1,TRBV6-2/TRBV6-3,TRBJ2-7,TGTGCCAGCAGCCATCGACAGGGGTTGGTCGAGCAGTACTTC,CASSHRQGLVEQYF
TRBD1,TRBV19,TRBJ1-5,TGTGCCAGTAGTAAAACAGGGGGGGTCACGTCCCATTTT,CASSKTGGVTSHF
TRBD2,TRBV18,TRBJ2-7,TGTGCCAGCTCACCACTAGCGGGAGGCTCGTCCTACGAGCAGTACTTC,CASSPLAGGSSYEQYF
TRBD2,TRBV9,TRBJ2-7,TGTGCCAGCAGCGTAGAACCCAGCGGGACCTACGAGCAGTACTTC,CASSVEPSGTYEQYF